One and the same sample provided the 3 T cell receptor beta chains below, sequenced in a study of siplizumab effects on memory and regulatory T cells. Data came from immunoSEQ multiplex PCR; TCRdb stores just in-frame clones and leaves some out. This sample carries more than 85,000 clones, around 92% of them seen once, and the ten largest clones take more than 0.65%. Sequences were obtained from Tregs sorted from blood. These receptor sequences come from a human donor in good health.

The chain combines TRBV19 with TRBJ2-7; maybe TRBD1 (5 bases). CDR1 is LNHDA and CDR2 is SQIVND in the germline V gene (reference sequence). With 4 bases removed from V and 6 bases from J, the gap between germline ends came to 13 bases. The CDR3 loop spans 13 amino acids. CDR3 residues: CASSSQGDLEQYF. The CDR3 DNA reads as TGTGCCAGTAGTAGCCAGGGCGACCTCGAGCAGTACTTC.

This chain uses TRBV7-9 with TRBJ2-7, with 7 bases lining up with TRBD2. CDR1 is SEHNR, CDR2 FQNEAQ, per germline (reference sequence). This CDR3 spans 13 amino acids. V lost 3 bases and J lost 3; bases outside the gene matches: 2. The CDR3 DNA reads TGTGCCAGCAGCTTGGGACTACACTACGAGCAGTACTTC. Translated, it gives CASSLGLHYEQYF.

This chain uses TRBV11-2 with TRBJ2-3; TRBD2 agrees at 9 bases. There are 14 residues in the CDR3. The germline CDR1 and CDR2 sequences are SGHAT and FQNNGV. V dropped 1 base and J dropped 6; count of bases not matched to a gene: 2. This CDR3 is CASSLVAGGDTQYF. The CDR3 DNA reads as TGTGCCAGCAGCTTAGTGGCGGGAGGGGATACGCAGTATTTT.